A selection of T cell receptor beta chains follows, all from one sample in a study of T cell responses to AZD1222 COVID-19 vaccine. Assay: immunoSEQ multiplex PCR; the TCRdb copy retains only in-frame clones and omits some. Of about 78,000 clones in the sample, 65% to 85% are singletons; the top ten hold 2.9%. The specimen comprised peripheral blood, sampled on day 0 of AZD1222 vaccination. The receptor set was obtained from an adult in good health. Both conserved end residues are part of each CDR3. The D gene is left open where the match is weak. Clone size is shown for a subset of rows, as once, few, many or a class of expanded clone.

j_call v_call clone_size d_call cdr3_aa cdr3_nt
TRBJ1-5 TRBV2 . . CASSSDRGNQPQHF TGTGCCAGCAGTTCTGACAGAGGCAATCAGCCCCAGCATTTT
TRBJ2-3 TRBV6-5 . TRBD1 CASSLGQGATDTQYF TGTGCCAGCAGTTTAGGACAGGGGGCAACAGATACGCAGTATTTT
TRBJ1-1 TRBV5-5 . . CASSLEGQGRLEAFF TGTGCCAGCAGCTTGGAAGGGCAGGGCCGCCTTGAAGCTTTCTTT
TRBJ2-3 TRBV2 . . CASTFDRDTQYF TGTGCCAGCACCTTCGACAGGGATACGCAGTATTTT
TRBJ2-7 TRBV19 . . CASSIDYRDRSVQYF TGTGCCAGTAGTATAGATTATCGGGACCGGTCTGTGCAGTACTTC
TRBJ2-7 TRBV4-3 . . CASSQAPGYEQYF TGCGCCAGCAGCCAAGCGCCCGGCTACGAGCAGTACTTC
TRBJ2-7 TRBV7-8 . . CASTATFSYEQYF TGTGCCAGCACCGCGACTTTCTCCTACGAGCAGTACTTC
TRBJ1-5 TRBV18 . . CASSSGNSNQPQHF TGTGCCAGCTCATCGGGAAATAGCAATCAGCCCCAGCATTTT
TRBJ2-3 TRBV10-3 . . CAISGAGGTDTQYF TGTGCCATCAGTGGAGCGGGTGGCACAGATACGCAGTATTTT
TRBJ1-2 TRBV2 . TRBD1 CASIWDSTYGYTF TGTGCCAGCATTTGGGACAGTACCTATGGCTACACCTTC
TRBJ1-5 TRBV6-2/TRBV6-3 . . CASSYGVGSNQPQHF TGTGCCAGCAGTTACGGGGTGGGAAGCAATCAGCCCCAGCATTTT
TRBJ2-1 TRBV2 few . CASRLTGPFDEQFF TGTGCCAGCAGGCTAACGGGACCTTTCGATGAGCAGTTCTTC
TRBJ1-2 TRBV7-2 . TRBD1 CASSLADRNYGYTF TGTGCCAGCAGCTTAGCGGACAGGAACTATGGCTACACCTTC
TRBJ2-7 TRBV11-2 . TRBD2 CASSLLRGGYEQYF TGTGCCAGCAGCTTACTTCGGGGGGGGTACGAGCAGTACTTC
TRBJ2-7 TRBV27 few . CASRQLTVANEQYF TGTGCCAGCAGGCAACTGACAGTAGCTAACGAGCAGTACTTC
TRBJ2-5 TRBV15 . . CATSRDPGAQETQYF TGTGCCACCAGCAGAGATCCGGGGGCTCAGGAGACCCAGTACTTC
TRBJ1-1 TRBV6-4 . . CASSARGNTEAFF TGTGCCAGCAGTGCTCGGGGGAACACTGAAGCTTTCTTT
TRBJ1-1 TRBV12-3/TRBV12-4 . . CASSWGGYTEAFF TGTGCCAGCAGCTGGGGGGGGTACACTGAAGCTTTCTTT
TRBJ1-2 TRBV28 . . CASSPRTASPSF TGTGCCAGCAGCCCTCGGACAGCGAGTCCCAGCTTC
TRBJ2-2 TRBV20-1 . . CSASGVSNTGELFF TGCAGTGCTAGTGGGGTCTCGAACACCGGGGAGCTGTTTTTT
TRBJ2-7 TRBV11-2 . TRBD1 CASSPLGDRGNEQYF TGTGCCAGCAGCCCCCTGGGGGACAGGGGGAACGAGCAGTACTTC
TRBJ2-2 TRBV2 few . CASSEVNTGELFF TGTGCCAGCAGTGAAGTGAACACCGGGGAGCTGTTTTTT
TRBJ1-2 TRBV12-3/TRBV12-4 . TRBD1 CASGTAIGSF TGTGCCAGCGGGACAGCTATCGGGAGCTTC
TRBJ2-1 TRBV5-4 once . CASSFSYNEQFF TGTGCCAGCAGCTTTTCCTACAATGAGCAGTTCTTC
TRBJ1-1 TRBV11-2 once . CASSLRNTEAFF TGTGCCAGCAGCTTGCGGAACACTGAAGCTTTCTTT
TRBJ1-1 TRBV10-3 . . CAISARRVGDTEAFF TGTGCCATCAGTGCCCGTCGGGTGGGCGACACTGAAGCTTTCTTT
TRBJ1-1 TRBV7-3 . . CASSASGTGTEAFF TGTGCCAGCAGCGCGAGCGGGACGGGGACTGAAGCTTTCTTT
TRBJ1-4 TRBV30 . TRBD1 CAWSPPDRATNEKLFF TGTGCCTGGAGTCCACCCGACAGGGCAACTAATGAAAAACTGTTTTTT
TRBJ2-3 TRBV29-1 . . CSVEDFEIKDTQYF TGCAGCGTTGAAGATTTTGAGATAAAGGATACGCAGTATTTT
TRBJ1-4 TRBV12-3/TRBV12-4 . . CASSLGHLEKLFF TGTGCCAGCAGTTTAGGCCACCTCGAAAAACTGTTTTTT
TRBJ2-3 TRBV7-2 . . CASSLDGGADTQYF TGTGCCAGCAGCTTAGATGGCGGGGCAGATACGCAGTATTTT
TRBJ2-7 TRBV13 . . CASSAGLPIYEQYF TGTGCCAGCAGCGCGGGACTTCCAATTTACGAGCAGTACTTC
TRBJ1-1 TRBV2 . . CASSERSQGLKAFF TGTGCCAGCAGTGAGCGTTCGCAGGGCCTGAAAGCTTTCTTT
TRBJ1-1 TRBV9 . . CASRLRGEAFF TGTGCCAGCCGTCTGAGGGGGGAAGCTTTCTTT
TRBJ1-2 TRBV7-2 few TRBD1 CASSLAGTAEVTGYTF TGTGCCAGCAGCCTTGCGGGGACAGCCGAGGTGACTGGCTACACCTTC
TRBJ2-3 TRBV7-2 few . CASRYRTSTDTQYF TGTGCCAGCAGATATAGGACTAGCACAGATACGCAGTATTTT
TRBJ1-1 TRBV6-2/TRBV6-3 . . CASSYGEVRNTEAFF TGTGCCAGCAGTTACGGGGAGGTCAGGAACACTGAAGCTTTCTTT
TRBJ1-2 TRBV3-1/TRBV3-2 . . CASSQGSTLYGYTF TGTGCCAGCAGCCAAGGGTCCACTCTCTATGGCTACACCTTC
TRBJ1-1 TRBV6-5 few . CASSSKDGNEAFF TGTGCCAGCAGTTCTAAGGATGGGAATGAAGCTTTCTTT
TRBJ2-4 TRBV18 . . CASSQNPSAGQLNIQYF TGTGCCAGCTCACAGAACCCCTCAGCAGGACAGCTAAACATTCAGTACTTC
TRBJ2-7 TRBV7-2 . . CASSLQGSAIYEQYF TGTGCCAGCAGCTTACAAGGATCAGCGATCTACGAGCAGTACTTC
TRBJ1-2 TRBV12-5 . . CASGLGTVGYGYTF TGTGCTAGTGGTTTGGGGACAGTCGGCTATGGCTACACCTTC
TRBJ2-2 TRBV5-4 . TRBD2 CASSLQRTSGTSGELFF TGTGCCAGCAGCCTCCAGCGGACTAGCGGGACGAGCGGGGAGCTGTTTTTT
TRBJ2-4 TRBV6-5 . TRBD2 CASSLGLAGNQYF TGTGCCAGCAGTCTGGGACTAGCGGGAAATCAGTACTTC
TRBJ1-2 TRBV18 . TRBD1 CASSPGRGNGYTF TGTGCCAGCTCACCCGGCAGGGGGAATGGCTACACCTTC
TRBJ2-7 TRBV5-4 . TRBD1 CASSAPGQGIEQYF TGTGCCAGCAGCGCTCCGGGACAGGGGATTGAGCAGTACTTC
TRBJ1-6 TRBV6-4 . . CASSASPGNSPLHF TGTGCCAGCAGTGCCTCCCCGGGTAATTCACCCCTCCACTTT
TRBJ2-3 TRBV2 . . CASSEQGTDTQYF TGTGCCAGCAGTGAACAGGGCACAGATACGCAGTATTTT
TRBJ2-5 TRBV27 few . CASSLSQETQYF TGTGCCAGCAGTTTATCGCAGGAGACCCAGTACTTC
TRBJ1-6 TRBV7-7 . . CASSLVFSAINSPLHF TGTGCCAGCAGCTTAGTTTTTTCGGCAATTAATTCACCCCTCCACTTT
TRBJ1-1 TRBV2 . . CASTSTVNTEAFF TGTGCCAGCACATCTACAGTGAACACTGAAGCTTTCTTT
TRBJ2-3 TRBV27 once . CASGLGDVGADTQYF TGTGCCAGCGGTCTCGGGGATGTAGGAGCAGATACGCAGTATTTT
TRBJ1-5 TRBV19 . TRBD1 CASEIQGNSNQPQHF TGTGCCAGCGAGATACAGGGGAATAGCAATCAGCCCCAGCATTTT
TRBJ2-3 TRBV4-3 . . CASSFQGIPDTQYF TGCGCCAGCAGTTTCCAGGGGATCCCAGATACGCAGTATTTT
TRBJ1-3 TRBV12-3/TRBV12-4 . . CASSKAGSNTIYF TGTGCCAGCAGTAAGGCGGGGTCGAACACCATATATTTT